Below are 24 T cell receptor beta chains sequenced from a single sample in a study. TCRdb passed the 5' RACE reads through MiXCR, listing each CDR3 protein once. The sample records 55,000 to 70,000 distinct CDR3 sequences, around 26% being singletons. Specimen: tumor-infiltrating memory CD4+ T cells sorted from the breast tumor. As to subset: memory CD4+ T cells, CD4+CD45RO+CD25-. Receptors were obtained from a female donor with breast cancer.

The J gene is TRBJ1-6, the V gene TRBV4-3; 7 bases agree with TRBD1. This CDR3 is 16 amino acids long. The ends lost 4 bases at V and 11 bases at J; junction bases unmatched: 14. CDR1 and CDR2 (germline): LGHNA, YSLEER. The chain's CDR3 is CASSPKPGGFGTPLHF. CDR3 DNA: TGCGCCAGCAGCCCCAAACCAGGGGGATTCGGGACACCCCTCCACTTT.

The table lists this clonotype with a few counts. The chain is built from TRBV3-1 and TRBJ2-5; perhaps D is TRBD1 or TRBD2 (6 bases each). The CDR3 sequence is 15 residues long. V lost 0 bases, J lost 5 bases, and 13 bases lay in between. CDR1 and CDR2 (germline): LGHDT, YNNKEL (reference sequence). The CDR3 DNA reads as TGTGCCAGCAGCCAAGATCAGGGGAGGATGGAGACCCAGTACTTC. This translates into CASSQDQGRMETQYF.

This rearrangement joins TRBV11-2 to TRBJ1-3; no firm D call. The CDR3 totals 15 residues. Germline CDR1 and CDR2: SGHAT and FQNNGV. V was shortened by 0 bases and J by 4 bases, with 10 bases between the two germline ends. The CDR3 coding sequence is TGTGCCAGCAGCTTAGAATCTCCACCGGGAAACACCATATATTTT. This codes for CASSLESPPGNTIYF. Combining the CDR3 with reference TRBV11-2 and TRBJ1-3 gives the whole variable domain EAGVAQSPRYKIIEKRQSVAFWCNPISGHATLYWYQQILGQGPKLLIQFQNNGVVDDSQLPKDRFSAERLKGVDSTLKIQPAKLEDSAVYLCASSLESPPGNTIYFGEGSWLTVV.

The chain recombines TRBV7-8 with TRBJ2-4, with 7 positions matching TRBD1. CDR3 length: 14 amino acids. Germline trimming cut 1 base from V and 8 bases from J; bases unmatched to any gene: 5. Germline V gene sequence: CDR1 SGHVS, CDR2 FQNEAQ. The CDR3 region has the DNA TGTGCCAGCAGCTTAGTGGTGCAGGGGGACATTCAGTACTTC. Translating gives CASSLVVQGDIQYF.

The chain is built from TRBV7-2 and TRBJ2-2, with D possibly being TRBD2 (6 bases). The CDR3 has 15 residues. Looked up from germline, CDR1 is SGHTA and CDR2 is FQGNSA. V was clipped by 3 bases and J by 4 bases, with 12 bases between them. CDR3 protein: CASSLEGLLTGELFF. In DNA, the CDR3 is TGTGCCAGCAGCTTGGAGGGACTTCTCACCGGGGAGCTGTTTTTT.

The genes are TRBV6-1 and TRBJ1-2, with D possibly TRBD1 on 5 matching bases. Trimming pared 3 bases from V and 4 bases from J, leaving 12 bases between. Looked up from germline, CDR1 is MNHNS and CDR2 is SASEGT. The CDR3 loop spans 14 amino acids. The CDR3, as DNA: TGTGCCAGCAGTGATTTTCTCCAGGGCTATGGCTACACCTTC. Translated, it gives CASSDFLQGYGYTF.

The chain joins TRBV6-6 to TRBJ2-7, with 10 bases lining up with TRBD1. J lost 7 bases, V lost 8 bases, and 14 bases had no gene match. The length of the CDR3 is 15 residues. Germline CDR1 is MNHNY and CDR2 is SVGAGI (reference sequence). CDR3 sequence: CASRDRGLPYVEQYF. The CDR3, as DNA: TGTGCCAGCCGGGACAGGGGACTTCCCTACGTGGAGCAGTACTTC.

This clonotype was detected once. The V gene is TRBV2, the J gene TRBJ2-3, with TRBD2 as a possible D gene (6 bases). With 5 bases removed from V and 2 bases from J, the gap between germline ends came to 14 bases. This CDR3 is 15 amino acids long. Germline V CDR1 and CDR2: SNHLY, FYNNEI. Here the CDR3 DNA reads TGTGCCAGCAGTATGGACTACTCAGCCACAGATACGCAGTATTTT. This gives the protein CASSMDYSATDTQYF.

The chain combines TRBV7-2 with TRBJ1-5; weak D call: TRBD1 (5 bases). Between the trimmed V and J ends, which lost 4 bases and 6 bases, there was a span of 10 bases. The CDR3 is made up of 13 amino acids. Germline V gene lookup returns CDR1 SGHTA and CDR2 FQGNSA. The CDR3 reads CASSSDRSQPQHF. The CDR3 coding sequence is TGTGCCAGCAGCTCCGACAGAAGTCAGCCCCAGCATTTT.

This sequence joins TRBV3-1 and TRBJ2-3; tentative D call: TRBD2 (6 bases). Per germline, CDR1 LGHDT and CDR2 YNNKEL (reference sequence). Trimming took 6 bases from V and 1 from J, leaving 17 bases between them. CDR3 length: 16 amino acids. CDR3 DNA sequence: TGTGCCAGCAGTCTAGGCCAGTCGGGGGGCACAGATACGCAGTATTTT. Protein sequence: CASSLGQSGGTDTQYF.

This rearrangement joins TRBV5-1 to TRBJ1-3, with D uncertain. V was trimmed by 4 bases and J by 0 bases, leaving 11 bases between them. Germline values: CDR1 SGHRS, CDR2 YFSETQ. The CDR3 is 15 amino acids. CDR3 sequence reads: CASSANSNSGNTIYF. Here the CDR3 DNA reads TGCGCCAGCAGCGCCAACAGCAACTCTGGAAACACCATATATTTT.

The chain recombines TRBV6-5 with TRBJ2-1; D is perhaps TRBD2 (5 bases). CDR3 size: 11 residues. CDR1 is MNHEY and CDR2 is SVGAGI in the germline V gene. Trimming took off 6 bases at V and 10 bases at J, with 10 bases between the two ends. In nucleotides, the CDR3 is TGTGCCAGCAGCACATGGGAGGAGCAGTTCTTC. Translating it yields CASSTWEEQFF.

This clonotype was observed a handful of times. At one of its ends the junction is not consistent with the germline gene, which may arise from a read error. V is TRBV10-3 and J is TRBJ2-7; D uncertain. The CDR3 consists of 9 residues. The V gene's germline CDR1 is ENHRY and CDR2 SYGVKD. Here the CDR3 reads CAISERSVF. CDR3 bases: TGTGCCATCAGTGAGCGGTCAGTCTTC.

The V and J genes are TRBV29-1 and TRBJ1-1; 8 nucleotides match TRBD1. V dropped 2 bases and J dropped 3; count of bases not matched to a gene: 2. Germline V CDR1 and CDR2: SQVTM, ANQGSEA. This CDR3 has 13 residues. Here the CDR3 DNA reads TGCAGCGTTGAATACAGGGGGGACACTGAAGCTTTCTTT. Translated: CSVEYRGDTEAFF.

V usage is TRBV28 and J usage is TRBJ2-1, with 12 positions matching TRBD2. From germline, CDR1 is MDHEN and CDR2 SYDVKM. The CDR3 spans 14 residues. The junction had 5 bases not matched to a gene; V was cut back by 6 bases and J by 8 bases. CDR3 protein: CASSQLAGGDEQFF. DNA for the CDR3: TGTGCCAGCAGCCAACTAGCGGGAGGTGATGAGCAGTTCTTC. Supplemented by reference TRBV28 and TRBJ2-1, the full variable domain reads DVKVTQSSRYLVKRTGEKVFLECVQDMDHENMFWYRQDPGLGLRLIYFSYDVKMKEKGDIPEGYSVSREKKERFSLILESASTNQTSMYLCASSQLAGGDEQFFGPGTRLTVL.

This clonotype has a count of ten or more. The chain is built from TRBV6-2 or TRBV6-3 and TRBJ1-3, with D hard to call. Germline loops: CDR1 MNHEY, CDR2 SVGEGT. With 8 bases removed from V and 0 bases from J, the gap between germline ends came to 11 bases. The CDR3 spans 14 residues. CDR3 residues: CASARANSGNTIYF. Here the CDR3 DNA reads TGTGCCAGCGCCCGGGCCAACTCTGGAAACACCATATATTTT.

This clonotype was seen more than once but under ten times. J is TRBJ1-1 and V is TRBV29-1, with a tentative D call TRBD1 (6 bases). The germline V and J ends were trimmed by 0 bases and 0 bases, with 11 bases remaining between them. This CDR3 has 15 residues. In germline, CDR1 is SQVTM, CDR2 ANQGSEA. CDR3 nucleotides: TGCAGCGTTGAAGAGCGGACAGCGTTGAACACTGAAGCTTTCTTT. This codes for CSVEERTALNTEAFF.

The CDR3 loop reads CASRRGRDYGYTF. CDR3 nucleotide sequence: TGTGCCAGCCGCCGGGGGCGGGACTATGGCTACACCTTC. V usage is TRBV11-2 and J usage is TRBJ1-2, with D tentatively TRBD1 (6 bases). This CDR3 spans 13 amino acids. Germline CDR1 is SGHAT and CDR2 is FQNNGV. V was trimmed by 8 bases and J by 3 bases, leaving 13 bases between them.

This clonotype was observed a handful of times. This chain uses TRBV5-1 with TRBJ2-1, with D possibly being TRBD2 (6 bases). Germline CDR1 and CDR2: SGHRS and YFSETQ. Trimming cost V 5 bases and J 1 base, with 16 bases left between them. This CDR3 has 16 residues. The DNA of the CDR3 is TGCGCCAGCAGTACACCGAGCGGGTCGTCCTACAATGAGCAGTTCTTC. It is translated as CASSTPSGSSYNEQFF.

CDR3 nucleotide sequence: TGTGCCAGCAGTTCTGAGGCCGGGTCTAGCGGATCAAATGAGCAGTTCTTC. It translates to CASSSEAGSSGSNEQFF. This chain links TRBV12-3 or TRBV12-4 with TRBJ2-1; 7 bases are shared with TRBD2. The CDR3 totals 17 residues. J was trimmed by 7 bases and V by 4 bases; bases with no gene match: 16.

This clonotype was picked up a small number of times. The chain recombines TRBV20-1 with TRBJ2-1, with a possible D match to TRBD1 (5 bases). Germline V CDR1 and CDR2: DFQATT, SNEGSKA (reference sequence). The CDR3 contains 14 residues. V was trimmed by 0 bases and J by 8 bases, leaving 14 bases between them. CDR3: CSARDPQGNDEQFF. DNA of the CDR3: TGCAGTGCTAGAGATCCCCAGGGAAACGATGAGCAGTTCTTC.

The chain links TRBV11-2 to TRBJ2-1; D is uncertain. This CDR3 contains 13 residues. Germline CDR1 SGHAT, CDR2 FQNNGV. V was trimmed by 3 bases and J by 9 bases, leaving 12 bases between them. The CDR3 protein is CASSFKGEREQFF. Written as DNA, the CDR3 is TGTGCCAGCAGCTTCAAAGGAGAGCGTGAGCAGTTCTTC.

This chain connects TRBV5-1 to TRBJ1-6; possible D gene TRBD1, 6 bases. V lost 6 bases, J lost 8 bases, and 15 bases lay in between. This CDR3 spans 14 amino acids. The germline gives CDR1 SGHRS, CDR2 YFSETQ. The CDR3 spells CASTPETGDSPLHF. CDR3 coding DNA: TGCGCCAGCACCCCTGAGACAGGCGATTCACCCCTCCACTTT.

In nucleotides, the CDR3 is TGCGCCAGCAGCCCCCGGGCGGGCTTCAATGAGCAGTTCTTC. Residues: CASSPRAGFNEQFF. The V and J genes are TRBV5-1 and TRBJ2-1; a weak D match, TRBD2 (5 bases). CDR1 and CDR2 (germline): SGHRS, YFSETQ. The CDR3 spans 14 residues. The V end lost 4 bases, the J end lost 6 bases, and 14 bases lay between the germline ends. Full variable domain (missing parts from reference TRBV5-1 and TRBJ2-1): KAGVTQTPRYLIKTRGQQVTLSCSPISGHRSVSWYQQTPGQGLQFLFEYFSETQRNKGNFPGRFSGRQFSNSRSEMNVSTLELGDSALYLCASSPRAGFNEQFFGPGTRLTVL.